The rows below give T cell receptor beta chains drawn from one sample of a study of T cells in Graves' hyperthyroidism and ophthalmopathy. TCRdb reprocessed the multiplex PCR reads via MiXCR and lists one record per CDR3 protein. Here the sample spans 350,000 to 400,000 distinct CDR3 sequences, 14% to 15% being singletons. Sequencing used blood. All receptors come from a woman aged 25 to 39 with Graves' hyperthyroidism. The CDR3 runs from the conserved cysteine through the conserved F or W. D genes are given only for firm matches. The size of a clone is reported for some rows only, either as once, few or many, or as a class for expanded clones.

CDR3 DNA | CDR3 protein | D gene | J gene | V gene | clone size
TGTGCCATCAGTGAAACAGGGGACAAAGCTTTCTTT | CAISETGDKAFF | TRBD1 | TRBJ1-1 | TRBV10-3 | few
TGTGCCAGCAGCCCCGCCTTTCGCCATAGCAATCAGCCCCAGCATTTT | CASSPAFRHSNQPQHF | NA | TRBJ1-5 | TRBV11-2 | NA
TGTGCCAGCAGACAAGAGACAGGGATTAATTCACCCCTCCACTTT | CASRQETGINSPLHF | TRBD1 | TRBJ1-6 | TRBV7-2 | few
TGTGCCAGCAGTTTGTCCCCAAACAATGAGCAGTTCTTC | CASSLSPNNEQFF | NA | TRBJ2-1 | TRBV27 | many
TGTGCCAGCAGTCTTCGGATTAGCGGGATAATGACAGATACGCAGTATTTT | CASSLRISGIMTDTQYF | TRBD2 | TRBJ2-3 | TRBV2 | many
TGTGCCAGCAGTTCATCGAGGGGGTGGAACACTGAAGCTTTCTTT | CASSSSRGWNTEAFF | NA | TRBJ1-1 | TRBV27 | NA
TGTGCCAGTAGCCTTCTAGCGGGAGGGCCGGGGAAAAACATTCAGTACTTC | CASSLLAGGPGKNIQYF | TRBD2 | TRBJ2-4 | TRBV19 | NA
TGTGCCAGCAGCTTAGCGAGGGCCGGGAGCACAGATACGCAGTATTTT | CASSLARAGSTDTQYF | NA | TRBJ2-3 | TRBV7-9 | many
TGTGCCAGCAGTCGTCCGGGACAGGGGAATTCACCCCTCCACTTT | CASSRPGQGNSPLHF | TRBD1 | TRBJ1-6 | TRBV5-6 | few
TGTGCCAGCACACCCCCGACAGGGGGAGGTCAGCCCCAGCATTTT | CASTPPTGGGQPQHF | TRBD1 | TRBJ1-5 | TRBV28 | many
TGTGCCAGCAGCCAAGTCGGGACTAGCGGCAATGAGCAGTTCTTC | CASSQVGTSGNEQFF | TRBD2 | TRBJ2-1 | TRBV3-1 | many
TGTGCCAGCAGTTCGGTCTGGGGTCAAGAGGCCCAGTGCTTC | CASSSVWGQEAQCF | NA | TRBJ2-5 | TRBV27 | NA
TGTGCCAGCAGTTTCGGGGGCCAGGAGTACGAGCAGTACTTC | CASSFGGQEYEQYF | NA | TRBJ2-7 | TRBV6-5 | many
TGTGCCAGCAGCTTAGGGGGGGCGGCCACACAGCAGTACTTC | CASSLGGAATQQYF | NA | TRBJ2-7 | TRBV7-9 | NA
TGTGCCAGCAGCACAGGGGGCTGGTCTGGCTACACCTTC | CASSTGGWSGYTF | TRBD1 | TRBJ1-2 | TRBV9 | many